This T cell receptor beta chain emerged from a study of early T cells in non-severe SARS-CoV-2 infection. At the level of the study: From unsorted whole blood, bulk RNA was sequenced, and the chains remained unpaired. Study outcomes and limitations: Clonotype matching in VDJdb favored anti-spike CD8 responses and did not capture private and CD4 specificities.

CDR1 and CDR2 from the germline V gene are SGHRS and YFSETQ. Unmatched junction bases numbered 8, after V lost 4 bases and J lost 10 bases. CDR3 length equals 13 residues. Only a few counts were recorded for this clonotype. Its specificity is unknown. Researchers attached unique molecular identifiers to individual cDNA molecules. Via MiXCR, TCRdb re-called the 5' RACE reads, giving one row per CDR3 protein. The table records about 100,000 distinct CDR3 sequences, approximately 13% of them present only once. The clonotype comes from an adult who was a healthcare worker with PCR-confirmed SARS-CoV-2 infection or an uninfected control (not recorded which). The sample comprised whole blood. The chain is built from TRBV5-1 and TRBJ2-1, with 7 positions matching TRBD1. CDR3 sequence (DNA): TGCGCCAGCAGCCCCCTTATGGGACAGGAGCAGTTCTTC. It translates to CASSPLMGQEQFF.